The clone carrying this TCR beta chain was found many times. Antigen specificity is unknown. Each cDNA molecule carried a unique molecular identifier. TCRdb re-analysed the 5' RACE reads in MiXCR, keeping a single row per CDR3 protein. This sample has about 59,000 distinct CDR3 sequences, with around 13% found just once. The data belong to a study of early T cells in non-severe SARS-CoV-2 infection. Across the study: The chains were unpaired, and the sequenced material was bulk RNA from unsorted whole blood.

V was cut by 6 bases and J by 5 bases, with 16 bases left in between. In germline, CDR1 is MNHEY, CDR2 SVGAGI. The CDR3 has 14 amino acids. Points from the study as a whole: Reliance on VDJdb matching favored anti-spike CD8 responses; private and CD4 specificities were missed.

Material: whole blood, obtained at baseline. The clonotype originates from an adult who was a healthcare worker with PCR-confirmed SARS-CoV-2 infection or an uninfected control (not recorded which). The chain couples TRBV6-5 to TRBJ2-5; D not certain. DNA of the CDR3: TGTGCCAGCAGCCCTCTCGCCGGGTTGGAGACCCAGTACTTC. Translating it yields CASSPLAGLETQYF.